This T cell receptor (beta chain) was sequenced for a study of shared clonotypes between healthy human individuals. CDR3 length equals 15 residues. Germline V gene data show CDR1 as SNHLY and CDR2 as FYNNEI. After removal of 1 base from V and 8 bases from J, the junction contained 6 bases not matched to a gene. CD45RO-negative, CCR7-positively selected cells formed the naive CD8 fraction, excluding terminally differentiated effector memory CD45RA+ cells. Method: immunoSEQ multiplex PCR; TCRdb's copy keeps in-frame clones and lacks some. The data show roughly 590,000 clones, around 95% seen once. This receptor was identified in a young woman in good health. This rearrangement joins TRBV2 to TRBJ1-4; 8 nucleotides line up with TRBD1. Sequencing was performed on naive CD8+ T cells sorted from blood. CDR3: CASSEDRGVYEKLFF. The CDR3 coding sequence is TGTGCCAGCAGTGAAGACAGGGGGGTTTACGAAAAACTGTTTTTT.